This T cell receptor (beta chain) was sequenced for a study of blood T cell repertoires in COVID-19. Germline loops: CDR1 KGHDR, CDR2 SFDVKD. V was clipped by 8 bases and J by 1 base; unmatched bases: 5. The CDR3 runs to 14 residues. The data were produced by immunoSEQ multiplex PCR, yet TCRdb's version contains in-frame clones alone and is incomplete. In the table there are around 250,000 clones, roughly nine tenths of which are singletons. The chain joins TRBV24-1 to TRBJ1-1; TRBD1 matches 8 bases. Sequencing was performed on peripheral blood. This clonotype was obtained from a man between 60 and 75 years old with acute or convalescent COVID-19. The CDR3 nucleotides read TGTGCCACCACCCTGGGGACAGGGAACACTGAAGCTTTCTTT. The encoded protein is CATTLGTGNTEAFF.